This TCR beta chain was profiled in a study of blood T cell repertoires in COVID-19. Study as a whole: Samples taken during acute and convalescent COVID-19 were collected in the United States, Italy and Spain. T cells, B-cell-depleted T cells, or PBMCs provided the cDNA or gDNA that served as material.

Looked up from germline, CDR1 is GTSNPN and CDR2 is SVGIG (reference sequence). The V segment lost 4 bases and the J segment 4 bases; nucleotides outside the gene matches: 9. There are 15 residues in the CDR3. In the original processing: Reference gene primers were amplified, and this amplification served to estimate nucleated cell counts. Produced via immunoSEQ multiplex PCR; TCRdb's table is partial and in-frame only. That table supplies the V and J calls and clone size; D and trimming were determined from the DNA. Of 40,000 to 50,000 clones detected, more than 70% appear once; the ten largest clones hold roughly three fifths.

Sequences were obtained from peripheral blood. This chain joins TRBV30 and TRBJ2-1; 8 bases match TRBD1. The TCR comes from a man aged 65-85 years with acute or convalescent COVID-19. The CDR3 DNA follows: TGTGCCTGGATGTCAGGCAGGGGGCGTTACAATGAGCAGTTCTTC. Protein product: CAWMSGRGRYNEQFF.